The 31 T cell receptor beta chains in this list originate from one sample, sequenced in a study of radiotherapy plus CTLA-4 blockade in lung cancer. Sequencing was performed with immunoSEQ multiplex PCR; in TCRdb, only in-frame clones are kept and a portion is missing. The table records around 90,000 clones, around four fifths of them present only once. Here the sequenced sample was peripheral blood, taken from a patient treated with radiotherapy plus ipilimumab. These receptors were taken from a human donor with non-small cell lung cancer that progressed on radiotherapy plus ipilimumab.

Concerning this clone: This specimen includes other DNA sequences encoding the same CDR3. V usage is TRBV30 and J usage is TRBJ1-5; tentatively, D is TRBD1 (5 bases). CDR3 length: 14 residues. CDR1 is GTSNPN, CDR2 SVGIG, per germline (reference sequence). V was shortened by 2 bases and J by 3 bases, with 11 bases between the two germline ends. Here the CDR3 reads CAWSPGLLNQPQHF. DNA of the CDR3: TGTGCCTGGAGTCCAGGGCTACTCAATCAGCCCCAGCATTTT.

Comments on this clone: The final CDR3 position lacks the conserved phenylalanine or tryptophan, pointing to a likely read error. The V and J genes are TRBV11-1 and TRBJ2-7, with TRBD2 as a possible D gene (6 bases). The CDR3 consists of 14 residues. The V end was cut by 3 bases, the J end by 5 bases, with 14 bases between. Germline CDR1 is SGHAT and CDR2 is FQDESV (reference sequence). CDR3 nucleotides: TGTGCCAGCAGCTTTGGGGGGAGTAGGAACGAGCAGTACTTA. Amino acids: CASSFGGSRNEQYL.

The chain combines TRBV27 with TRBJ2-1; 8 nucleotides line up with TRBD1. Germline V gene lookup returns CDR1 MNHEY and CDR2 SMNVEV (reference sequence). After removal of 7 bases from V and 4 bases from J, the junction contained 6 bases not matched to a gene. The CDR3 has 14 amino acids. The CDR3 DNA is TGTGCCAGCACCCAGGGGGCGGGGTACAATGAGCAGTTCTTC. Its translation is CASTQGAGYNEQFF.

J is TRBJ2-1 and V is TRBV5-4; TRBD2 matches 8 bases. V lost 1 base and J lost 10; bases outside the gene matches: 4. Germline V CDR1 and CDR2: SGHNT, YYREEE (reference sequence). The CDR3 has 13 residues. CDR3 sequence (DNA): TGTGCCAGCAGCTTGAGGTCTAGCGGGGAGCAGTTCTTC. Its protein product is CASSLRSSGEQFF.

The chain recombines TRBV6-5 with TRBJ2-7, with 7 bases that match TRBD1. Germline CDR1 is MNHEY and CDR2 is SVGAGI. The CDR3 consists of 15 residues. Unmatched junction bases numbered 10, after V lost 2 bases and J lost 6 bases. CDR3 DNA sequence: TGTGCCAGCAGTTACACAAAAAGGGGGCGAGGCGAGCAGTACTTC. It encodes CASSYTKRGRGEQYF.

The chain couples TRBV11-3 to TRBJ1-1; the D gene is possibly TRBD1 (5 bases). Germline CDR1 is SGHNT and CDR2 is YENEEA. The ends were cut back, 3 bases at V and 2 bases at J, with 13 bases in the middle. The CDR3 contains 15 residues. The CDR3 DNA is TGTGCCAGCAGCTTCGGACACGGGTCTAACACTGAAGCTTTCTTT. It codes for CASSFGHGSNTEAFF.

The rearrangement joins TRBV25-1 to TRBJ1-2; D call uncertain. The V gene's germline CDR1 is MGHDK and CDR2 SYGVNS. The CDR3 covers 13 residues. V was clipped by 1 base and J by 4 bases, with 7 bases between them. The CDR3 loop is CASSELVGYGYTF. CDR3 bases: TGTGCCAGCAGTGAATTGGTCGGCTATGGCTACACCTTC.

The rearrangement uses TRBV30 and TRBJ2-7; D gene ambiguous. V lost 1 base and J 6 bases, leaving 7 bases between the germline ends. CDR3 length equals 11 residues. From germline, CDR1 is GTSNPN and CDR2 SVGIG (reference sequence). CDR3 DNA: TGTGCCTGGAGTGGGGTAGGCGAGCAGTACTTC. Translating it yields CAWSGVGEQYF.

The J gene is TRBJ2-1, the V gene TRBV27; D is possibly TRBD2 (6 bases). Trimming shortened V by 1 base and J by 7 bases, and 14 bases separated the two germline ends. The germline V gene encodes CDR1 MNHEY and CDR2 SMNVEV (reference sequence). The CDR3 totals 15 residues. For the CDR3, the DNA is TGTGCCAGCAGTTTATTTGCGGGGCCCGGGAATGAGCAGTTCTTC. This translates into CASSLFAGPGNEQFF.

The chain couples TRBV7-2 to TRBJ2-1; D is unclear. V was cut by 3 bases and J by 7 bases, with 13 bases left in between. The CDR3 length is 14 residues. The germline V gene has CDR1 SGHTA and CDR2 FQGNSA. CDR3 loop: CASSFRVGANEQFF. CDR3 nucleotide sequence: TGTGCCAGCAGCTTTAGAGTAGGTGCGAATGAGCAGTTCTTC.

The chain couples TRBV9 to TRBJ2-5; D assignment may be TRBD1 or TRBD2 (5 bases each). Germline-derived CDR1 and CDR2 are SGDLS and YYNGEE. The CDR3 has 14 residues. V lost 3 bases and J 5 bases, leaving 14 bases between the germline ends. CDR3 sequence: CASSDLRGDETQYF. The CDR3 region has the DNA TGTGCCAGCAGCGACCTACGAGGGGACGAGACCCAGTACTTC.

Note on this clone: One end of the junction does not line up with germline, which may come from a read error. Other nucleotide sequences from this sample produce the same CDR3. The chain carries TRBV4-1 and TRBJ2-7; TRBD1 aligns across 11 bases. The CDR3 runs 16 residues. From germline, CDR1 is MGHRA and CDR2 YSYEKL. DNA of the CDR3: TGTGCCAGCAGCCAAGCGATCGGGACAGGGGGCTACGAGCAGTACTTC. Translation gives CASSQAIGTGGYEQYF.

The V and J genes are TRBV14 and TRBJ1-1, with D tentatively TRBD1 (6 bases). Germline V gene lookup returns CDR1 SGHDN and CDR2 FVKESK. Trimming stripped 6 bases from V and 4 bases from J, with 15 bases between. This CDR3 comprises 14 residues. The CDR3 region is CASRPQGGGTEAFF. The CDR3 nucleotides read TGTGCCAGCAGACCACAGGGAGGGGGCACTGAAGCTTTCTTT.

The genes are TRBV4-2 and TRBJ1-4; no firm D call. Germline loops: CDR1 LGHNA, CDR2 YNFKEQ. Between the trimmed V and J ends, which lost 1 base and 8 bases, there was a span of 11 bases. This CDR3 is built from 14 residues. The CDR3 region is CASSQGSGEEKLFF. CDR3 nucleotides: TGTGCCAGCAGCCAAGGGAGCGGTGAAGAAAAACTGTTTTTT.

The rearrangement uses TRBV6-5 and TRBJ1-4; D is unresolved. V lost 10 bases and J lost 10, with 13 bases in between. Germline CDR1 and CDR2: MNHEY and SVGAGI. The CDR3 is made up of 11 amino acids. CDR3 loop: CATRSEGKLFF. Written as DNA, the CDR3 is TGTGCCACCCGAAGTGAGGGAAAACTGTTTTTT.

The V gene is TRBV19, the J gene TRBJ2-3; possible D gene TRBD1, 6 bases. The germline V gene has CDR1 LNHDA and CDR2 SQIVND (reference sequence). This CDR3 has 15 amino acids. V was clipped by 4 bases and J by 2 bases, with 13 bases between them. The CDR3 loop is CASSTQTGSTDTQYF. CDR3 nucleotides: TGTGCCAGTAGTACCCAGACAGGTTCCACAGATACGCAGTATTTT.

Remarks on this clone: Other DNA sequences in the sample encode the same CDR3. The V and J genes are TRBV4-2 and TRBJ1-6; 8 bases agree with TRBD1. The J segment lost 10 bases and the V segment lost 5 bases, leaving 10 bases of the junction unmatched. CDR3 length: 15 residues. The germline CDR1 and CDR2 sequences are LGHNA and YNFKEQ. The CDR3 reads CASSARLTGESPLHF. The CDR3 nucleotides read TGTGCCAGCAGCGCCCGCCTGACAGGGGAATCACCCCTCCACTTT.

The chain combines TRBV11-2 with TRBJ2-1; a possible D gene is TRBD2 (6 bases). CDR1 SGHAT and CDR2 FQNNGV come from the germline V gene. This CDR3 is built from 16 residues. Trimming took off 0 bases at V and 4 bases at J, with 13 bases between the two ends. The CDR3 loop is CASSLDPTGGYNEQFF. The CDR3 DNA is TGTGCCAGCAGCTTAGATCCGACCGGGGGATACAATGAGCAGTTCTTC.

This clone was observed a handful of times. This sequence joins TRBV7-2 and TRBJ1-2, with a tentative D call TRBD1 (6 bases). This CDR3 is 13 amino acids long. The V and J ends lost 4 bases and 8 bases respectively, with 14 bases between them. The V gene's germline CDR1 is SGHTA and CDR2 FQGNSA. This CDR3 is CASSSHRETGYTF. Written as DNA, the CDR3 is TGTGCCAGCAGCTCACACAGGGAGACGGGCTACACCTTC.

The chain links TRBV2 to TRBJ2-3, with 9 bases aligning to TRBD2. Looked up from germline, CDR1 is SNHLY and CDR2 is FYNNEI. Losses at the gene ends were 6 bases for V and 6 bases for J; bases not matched to a gene: 10. The CDR3 runs 15 residues. CDR3: CASRTLSGGLDTQYF. Here the CDR3 DNA reads TGTGCCAGCAGGACCCTTAGCGGGGGCCTTGATACGCAGTATTTT.

This rearrangement joins TRBV6-4 to TRBJ1-4, with D possibly being TRBD1 (5 bases). Trimming cost V 3 bases and J 10 bases, with 12 bases left between them. Germline loops: CDR1 MRHNA, CDR2 SNTAGT. The CDR3 extends over 13 amino acids. The CDR3 loop is CASSETRGGKLFF. The CDR3 nucleotides are TGTGCCAGCAGTGAGACGAGGGGAGGAAAACTGTTTTTT.

This chain links TRBV2 with TRBJ2-1; 11 bases are a match to TRBD2. Germline V CDR1 and CDR2: SNHLY, FYNNEI. The CDR3 is 20 amino acids. V was pared by 3 bases and J by 0 bases, with 13 bases of the junction left unmatched. CDR3 coding DNA: TGTGCCAGCAGTGATTTCGAGGCTAGCGGGAGGTCCAGCTCCTACAATGAGCAGTTCTTC. This encodes CASSDFEASGRSSSYNEQFF.

This clone was seen just once. The chain uses TRBV2 and TRBJ1-2; D possibly corresponds to TRBD1 (5 bases). V was pared by 6 bases and J by 4 bases, with 9 bases between. The CDR3 runs to 12 residues. From germline, CDR1 is SNHLY and CDR2 FYNNEI. The CDR3 DNA is TGTGCCAGCAGGGCAGGGACCTATGGCTACACCTTC. Translating gives CASRAGTYGYTF.

The gene calls are TRBV5-1 and TRBJ2-3, with D uncertain. The germline V gene encodes CDR1 SGHRS and CDR2 YFSETQ. The CDR3 length is 15 residues. Trimming shortened V by 0 bases and J by 2 bases, and 10 bases separated the two germline ends. The CDR3 bases are TGCGCCAGCAGCTTGGAGGGCAGGCCCACAGATACGCAGTATTTT. It specifies CASSLEGRPTDTQYF.

A single count supports this clone. CDR3 amino acids: CASSYPSGGGDTQYF. The CDR3 region has the DNA TGTGCCAGCAGTTACCCTAGCGGAGGAGGGGATACGCAGTATTTT. This chain uses TRBV6-5 with TRBJ2-3; 7 bases align to TRBD2. V was clipped by 2 bases and J by 6 bases; unmatched bases: 8. In germline, CDR1 is MNHEY, CDR2 SVGAGI. The CDR3 runs to 15 residues.

The rearrangement joins TRBV4-2 to TRBJ1-4; D is ambiguous. The V gene's germline CDR1 is LGHNA and CDR2 YNFKEQ. V was trimmed by 0 bases and J by 4 bases, leaving 9 bases between them. This CDR3 has 15 residues. The CDR3 reads CASSQENRDNEKLFF. The DNA of the CDR3 is TGTGCCAGCAGCCAAGAGAACCGAGATAATGAAAAACTGTTTTTT.

V is TRBV27 and J is TRBJ1-5, with 7 bases aligning to TRBD1. The CDR3 length is 14 residues. With 4 bases clipped from V and 4 bases from J, the junction kept 4 bases outside the gene matches. Germline V gene data show CDR1 as MNHEY and CDR2 as SMNVEV (reference sequence). The CDR3 sequence: CASSWGQSNQPQHF. The CDR3 bases are TGTGCCAGCAGTTGGGGACAGAGTAATCAGCCCCAGCATTTT.

This rearrangement joins TRBV6-1 to TRBJ1-3, with no clear D. With 6 bases removed from V and 9 bases from J, the gap between germline ends came to 15 bases. Germline V gene data show CDR1 as MNHNS and CDR2 as SASEGT. The CDR3 totals 13 residues. In nucleotides, the CDR3 is TGTGCCAGCAGAGACCCTGAGGGAGGCACCATATATTTT. It is translated as CASRDPEGGTIYF.

V gene TRBV6-5 combines with J gene TRBJ1-4; no reliable D call. The germline V and J ends were trimmed by 2 bases and 0 bases, with 10 bases remaining between them. CDR3 size: 16 residues. CDR1 is MNHEY, CDR2 SVGAGI, per germline. The CDR3 loop reads CASSYTHTATNEKLFF. The DNA of the CDR3 is TGTGCCAGCAGTTACACCCACACTGCAACTAATGAAAAACTGTTTTTT.

This sequence joins TRBV11-2 and TRBJ1-2; D is perhaps TRBD1 (5 bases). The CDR3 is 15 amino acids. Germline-derived CDR1 and CDR2 are SGHAT and FQNNGV. Trimming pared 1 base from V and 3 bases from J, leaving 12 bases between. CDR3 sequence: CASSLGQGSYYGYTF. CDR3 bases: TGTGCCAGCAGCTTAGGCCAGGGCTCATACTATGGCTACACCTTC.

The rearrangement links TRBV27 to TRBJ2-7; D is unclear. The germline V and J ends were trimmed by 5 bases and 6 bases, with 26 bases remaining between them. Per germline, CDR1 MNHEY and CDR2 SMNVEV (reference sequence). The CDR3 sequence is 17 residues long. Here the CDR3 reads CASSVIPLGVSRSEQYF. DNA for the CDR3: TGTGCCAGCAGTGTCATCCCCCTTGGAGTATCAAGGTCCGAGCAGTACTTC.